These 7 T cell receptor beta chains originate from one sample sequenced in a study of blood T cell repertoires in COVID-19 (dated by TCRdb to the early 2020s). Library construction relied on the immunoSEQ multiplex PCR assay. Sourced from immuneACCESS, this table was stored by TCRdb with only in-frame sequences that have V and J called. A share of the clones is absent; for the studies checked, an unresolved V gene accounts for under half, and the remainder has no known explanation. The sample yields fewer than 250,000 clones; 70% to 85% were counted once. Under 2% of the sample belongs to the ten largest clones. The sequenced sample was peripheral blood. The receptors originated from a woman of 80 years or more with acute or convalescent COVID-19.

This chain joins TRBV6-5 and TRBJ2-7, with a weak D call TRBD1 (5 bases). The germline V gene has CDR1 MNHEY and CDR2 SVGAGI. The CDR3 consists of 14 residues. Trimming pared 11 bases from V and 0 bases from J, leaving 17 bases between. CDR3 in DNA: TGTGCCGCAAATAAGGCAGGGAACTCCTACGAGCAGTACTTC. Residues: CAANKAGNSYEQYF.

The chain joins TRBV6-6 to TRBJ2-2; no clear D gene. CDR3 size: 12 residues. V was trimmed by 5 bases and J by 6 bases, leaving 7 bases between them. The germline CDR1 and CDR2 sequences are MNHNY and SVGAGI (reference sequence). CDR3 loop: CASSPFSGELFF. The DNA for the CDR3 is TGTGCCAGCAGTCCCTTCTCCGGGGAGCTGTTTTTT.

The chain uses TRBV6-2 or TRBV6-3 and TRBJ1-2; 8 nucleotides align to TRBD1. This CDR3 is built from 17 residues. The germline gives CDR1 MNHEY, CDR2 SVGEGT. V lost 4 bases to trimming and J lost 0 bases; unmatched junction nucleotides: 10. The CDR3 sequence: CASSSLRGQEANYGYTF. DNA for the CDR3: TGTGCCAGCAGTTCCTTAAGGGGACAGGAAGCTAACTATGGCTACACCTTC.

The V gene is TRBV9, the J gene TRBJ2-1; 11 bases are shared with TRBD2. V trimming: 4 bases; J trimming: 6 bases; junction bases outside the gene matches: 6. CDR3 length equals 15 residues. CDR1 SGDLS and CDR2 YYNGEE come from the germline V gene. The CDR3 DNA is TGTGCCAGCAGCAAGCTAGCGGGAGGTCCCAATGAGCAGTTCTTC. Translated, it gives CASSKLAGGPNEQFF.

The gene calls are TRBV7-9 and TRBJ2-5; 7 bases fit TRBD2. J lost 1 base, V lost 7 bases, and 0 bases had no gene match. This CDR3 has 12 residues. CDR1 is SEHNR, CDR2 FQNEAQ, per germline (reference sequence). The CDR3 spells CASTSGQETQYF. In nucleotides, the CDR3 is TGTGCCAGCACTAGCGGCCAAGAGACCCAGTACTTC.

The CDR3 loop reads CASSQGQGHYGYTF. CDR3 sequence (DNA): TGTGCCAGCAGCCAAGGGCAGGGTCACTATGGCTACACCTTC. The chain employs TRBV14 and TRBJ1-2; perhaps TRBD1 as D (5 bases). The CDR3 is 14 amino acids. V was trimmed by 1 base and J by 3 bases, leaving 9 bases between them. Germline loops: CDR1 SGHDN, CDR2 FVKESK.

The chain couples TRBV7-9 to TRBJ2-1; a possible D gene is TRBD1 (6 bases). Germline V gene data show CDR1 as SEHNR and CDR2 as FQNEAQ (reference sequence). The CDR3 has 16 residues. V was clipped by 5 bases and J by 7 bases, with 21 bases between them. CDR3: CASSQATGSRKNEQFF. The CDR3 bases are TGTGCCAGCAGCCAGGCGACAGGCTCGCGGAAGAATGAGCAGTTCTTC.